The sequence of this TCR beta chain was determined in a study of T cells in Graves' hyperthyroidism and ophthalmopathy. The study's findings and limits: Peripheral blood also featured most of the thyroid clonotypes expanded above 0.001.

RNA transcripts yielded amplified TCR beta CDR3 regions. When the TCR CDR3 underwent first-round RT-PCR, the HTBI primer set was used. MiXCR, run by TCRdb on the multiplex PCR reads, gives a single entry per CDR3 protein. The data contain some 560,000 distinct CDR3 sequences, approximately 14% of them singletons. This clonotype has at least ten counts. The antigen remains unidentified. Patients were aged 18 to 65, had disease duration under 2 months, and had newly diagnosed hyperthyroidism. CDR1 and CDR2 (germline): SGHDT, YYEEEE. Trimming cost V 0 bases and J 5 bases, with 12 bases left between them. The CDR3 loop spans 14 amino acids.

The sequence came from a woman in her thirties or forties with Graves' hyperthyroidism. The chain combines TRBV5-6 with TRBJ2-7; D gene ambiguous. The sequenced material came from blood. The CDR3 DNA reads TGTGCCAGCAGCTTGGCCGGATTTCTTGACGAGCAGTACTTC. Its translation: CASSLAGFLDEQYF.